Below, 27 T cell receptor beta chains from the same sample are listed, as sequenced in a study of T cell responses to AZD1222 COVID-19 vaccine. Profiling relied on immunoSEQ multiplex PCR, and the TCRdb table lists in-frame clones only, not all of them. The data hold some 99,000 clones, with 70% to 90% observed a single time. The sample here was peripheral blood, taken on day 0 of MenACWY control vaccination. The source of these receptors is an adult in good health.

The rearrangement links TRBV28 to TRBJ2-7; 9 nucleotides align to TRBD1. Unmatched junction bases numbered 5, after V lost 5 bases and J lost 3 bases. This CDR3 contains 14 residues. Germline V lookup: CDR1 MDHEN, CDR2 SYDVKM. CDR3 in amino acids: CASSAGTGYYEQYF. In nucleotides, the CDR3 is TGTGCCAGCAGTGCCGGGACAGGGTACTACGAGCAGTACTTC.

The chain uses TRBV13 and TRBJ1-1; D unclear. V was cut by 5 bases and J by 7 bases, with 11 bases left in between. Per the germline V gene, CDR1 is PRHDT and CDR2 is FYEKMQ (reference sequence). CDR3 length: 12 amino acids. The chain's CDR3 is CASSRTGREAFF. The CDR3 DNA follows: TGTGCCAGCAGCCGGACCGGCCGTGAAGCTTTCTTT. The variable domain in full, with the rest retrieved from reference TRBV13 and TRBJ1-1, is AAGVIQSPRHLIKEKRETATLKCYPIPRHDTVYWYQQGPGQDPQFLISFYEKMQSDKGSIPDRFSAQQFSDYHSELNMSSLELGDSALYFCASSRTGREAFFGQGTRLTVV.

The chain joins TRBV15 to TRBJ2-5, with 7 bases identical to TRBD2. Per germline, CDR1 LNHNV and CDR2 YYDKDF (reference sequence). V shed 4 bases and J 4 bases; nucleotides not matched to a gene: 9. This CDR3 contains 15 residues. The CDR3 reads CATSIPRRERETQYF. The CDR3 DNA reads TGTGCCACCAGCATCCCTCGGCGGGAGAGAGAGACCCAGTACTTC.

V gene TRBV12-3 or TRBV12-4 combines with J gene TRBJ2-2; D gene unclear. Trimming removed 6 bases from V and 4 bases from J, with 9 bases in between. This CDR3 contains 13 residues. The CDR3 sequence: CASSRTSTGELFF. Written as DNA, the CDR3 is TGTGCCAGCAGCAGGACCAGCACCGGGGAGCTGTTTTTT.

The CDR3 loop is CASSATGTGPYEQYF. CDR3 bases: TGTGCCAGCAGCGCCACCGGGACAGGACCTTACGAGCAGTACTTC. V usage is TRBV9 and J usage is TRBJ2-7; 8 positions agree with TRBD1. The CDR3 sequence is 15 residues long. The trim removed 3 bases at V and 4 bases at J, leaving 9 bases unmatched. Germline V gene lookup returns CDR1 SGDLS and CDR2 YYNGEE.

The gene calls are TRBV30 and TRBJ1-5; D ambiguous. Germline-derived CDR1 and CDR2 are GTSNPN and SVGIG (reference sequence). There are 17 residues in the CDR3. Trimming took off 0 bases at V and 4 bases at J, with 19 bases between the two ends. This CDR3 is CAWSVKGGGSGNQPQHF. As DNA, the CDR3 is TGTGCCTGGAGTGTAAAGGGTGGCGGGTCAGGAAATCAGCCCCAGCATTTT.

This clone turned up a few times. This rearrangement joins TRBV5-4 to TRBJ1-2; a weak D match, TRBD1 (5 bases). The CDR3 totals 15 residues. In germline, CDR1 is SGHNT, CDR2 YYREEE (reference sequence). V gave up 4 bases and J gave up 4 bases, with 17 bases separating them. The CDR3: CASSGGGDGVYGYTF. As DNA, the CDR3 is TGTGCCAGCAGCGGGGGAGGGGACGGGGTCTATGGCTACACCTTC.

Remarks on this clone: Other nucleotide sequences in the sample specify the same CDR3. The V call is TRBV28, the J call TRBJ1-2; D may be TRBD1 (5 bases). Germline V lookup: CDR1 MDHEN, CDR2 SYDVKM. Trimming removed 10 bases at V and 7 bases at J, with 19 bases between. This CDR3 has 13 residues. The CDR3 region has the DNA TGTGCCACTGTAAAGACAGCAGTCTCTGGCTACACCTTC. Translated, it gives CATVKTAVSGYTF.

The CDR3 sequence is CASSPGAKSRREQYF. The CDR3 DNA reads as TGTGCCAGCAGTCCAGGGGCCAAATCGCGCCGCGAGCAGTACTTC. This rearrangement joins TRBV28 to TRBJ2-7, with D maybe TRBD1 (6 bases). With 5 bases removed from V and 6 bases from J, the gap between germline ends came to 20 bases. Germline V gene data show CDR1 as MDHEN and CDR2 as SYDVKM. The CDR3 has 15 residues. Filled out from reference TRBV28 and TRBJ2-7, the complete variable domain reads DVKVTQSSRYLVKRTGEKVFLECVQDMDHENMFWYRQDPGLGLRLIYFSYDVKMKEKGDIPEGYSVSREKKERFSLILESASTNQTSMYLCASSPGAKSRREQYFGPGTRLTVT.

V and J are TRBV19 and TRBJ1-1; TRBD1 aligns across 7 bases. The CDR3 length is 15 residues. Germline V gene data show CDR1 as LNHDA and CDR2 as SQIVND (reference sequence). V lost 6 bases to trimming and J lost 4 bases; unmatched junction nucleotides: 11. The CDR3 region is CASRTKQEGATEAFF. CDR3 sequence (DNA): TGTGCCAGTAGAACAAAGCAAGAGGGGGCCACTGAAGCTTTCTTT.

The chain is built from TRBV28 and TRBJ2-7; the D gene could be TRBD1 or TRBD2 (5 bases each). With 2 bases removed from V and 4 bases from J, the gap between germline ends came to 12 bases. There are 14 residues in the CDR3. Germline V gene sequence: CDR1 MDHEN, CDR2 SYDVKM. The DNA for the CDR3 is TGTGCCAGCAGTTTACCGGGACGGCTGTACGAGCAGTACTTC. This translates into CASSLPGRLYEQYF. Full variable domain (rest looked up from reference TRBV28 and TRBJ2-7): DVKVTQSSRYLVKRTGEKVFLECVQDMDHENMFWYRQDPGLGLRLIYFSYDVKMKEKGDIPEGYSVSREKKERFSLILESASTNQTSMYLCASSLPGRLYEQYFGPGTRLTVT.

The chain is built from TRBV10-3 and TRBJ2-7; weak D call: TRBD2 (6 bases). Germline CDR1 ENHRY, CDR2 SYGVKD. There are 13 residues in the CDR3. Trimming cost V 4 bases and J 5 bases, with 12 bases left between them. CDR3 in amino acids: CAISVTGGDEQYF. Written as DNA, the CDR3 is TGTGCCATCAGTGTCACAGGAGGGGACGAGCAGTACTTC.

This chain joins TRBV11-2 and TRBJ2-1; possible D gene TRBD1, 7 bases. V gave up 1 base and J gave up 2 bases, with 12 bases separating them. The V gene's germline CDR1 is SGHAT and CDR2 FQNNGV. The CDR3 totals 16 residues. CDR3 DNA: TGTGCCAGCAGCTTAGTCAGGGGGACTCCCTACAATGAGCAGTTCTTC. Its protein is CASSLVRGTPYNEQFF.

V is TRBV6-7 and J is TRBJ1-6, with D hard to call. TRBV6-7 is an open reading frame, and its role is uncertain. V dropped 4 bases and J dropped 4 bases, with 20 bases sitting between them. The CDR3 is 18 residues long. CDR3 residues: CASSLILRAPNYNSPLHF. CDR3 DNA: TGTGCCAGCAGTTTAATTCTGAGGGCACCGAATTATAATTCACCCCTCCACTTT.

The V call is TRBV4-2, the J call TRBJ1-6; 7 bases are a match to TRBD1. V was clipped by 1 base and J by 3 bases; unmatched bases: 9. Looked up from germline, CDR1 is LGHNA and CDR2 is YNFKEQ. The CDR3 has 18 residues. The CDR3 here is CASSQGPGGTSYNSPLHF. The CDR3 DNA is TGTGCCAGCAGCCAAGGGCCAGGGGGTACCAGCTATAATTCACCCCTCCACTTT.

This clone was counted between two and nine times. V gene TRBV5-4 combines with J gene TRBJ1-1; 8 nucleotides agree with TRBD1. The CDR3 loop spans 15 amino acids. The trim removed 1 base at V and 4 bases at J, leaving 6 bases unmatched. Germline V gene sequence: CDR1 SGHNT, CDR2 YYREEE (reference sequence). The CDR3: CASSLRLTGGTEAFF. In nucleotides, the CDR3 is TGTGCCAGCAGCTTGAGGCTCACAGGGGGCACTGAAGCTTTCTTT.

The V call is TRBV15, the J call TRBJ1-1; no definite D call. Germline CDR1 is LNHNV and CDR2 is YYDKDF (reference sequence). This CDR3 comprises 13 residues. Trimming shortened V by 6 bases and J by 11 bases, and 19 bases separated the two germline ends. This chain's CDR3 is CATRGETQSLAFF. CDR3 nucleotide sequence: TGTGCCACCAGAGGAGAGACCCAGAGTTTGGCTTTCTTT.

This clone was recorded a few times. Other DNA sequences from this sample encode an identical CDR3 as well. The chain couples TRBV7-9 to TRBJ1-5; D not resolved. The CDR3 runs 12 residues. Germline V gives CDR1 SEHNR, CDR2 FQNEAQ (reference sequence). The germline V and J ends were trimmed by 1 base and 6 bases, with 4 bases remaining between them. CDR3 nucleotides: TGTGCCAGCAGCTTAGGAGGTCAGCCCCAGCATTTT. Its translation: CASSLGGQPQHF.

The CDR3, as DNA: TGTGCCAGTAGTCGTACCGGGACCACAAGCAATCAGCCCCAGCATTTT. It translates to CASSRTGTTSNQPQHF. The chain is built from TRBV19 and TRBJ1-5, with a possible D match to TRBD1 (5 bases). The CDR3 is 16 residues long. Germline CDR1 is LNHDA and CDR2 is SQIVND (reference sequence). V lost 5 bases and J lost 1, with 15 bases in between.

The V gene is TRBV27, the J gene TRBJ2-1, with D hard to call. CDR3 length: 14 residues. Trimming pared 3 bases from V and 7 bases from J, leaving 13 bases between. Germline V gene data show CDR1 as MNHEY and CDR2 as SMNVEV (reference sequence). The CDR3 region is CASSFFRVENEQFF. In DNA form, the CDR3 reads TGTGCCAGCAGTTTCTTTCGAGTCGAAAATGAGCAGTTCTTC.

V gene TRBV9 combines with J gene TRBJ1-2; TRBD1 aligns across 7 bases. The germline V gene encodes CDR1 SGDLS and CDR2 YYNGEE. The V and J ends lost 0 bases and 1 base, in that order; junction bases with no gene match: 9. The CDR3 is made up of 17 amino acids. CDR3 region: CASSVAERWDSNYGYTF. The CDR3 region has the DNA TGTGCCAGCAGCGTAGCTGAGAGGTGGGACAGTAACTATGGCTACACCTTC. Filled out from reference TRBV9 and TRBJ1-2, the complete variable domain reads DSGVTQTPKHLITATGQRVTLRCSPRSGDLSVYWYQQSLDQGLQFLIQYYNGEERAKGNILERFSAQQFPDLHSELNLSSLELGDSALYFCASSVAERWDSNYGYTFGSGTRLTVV.

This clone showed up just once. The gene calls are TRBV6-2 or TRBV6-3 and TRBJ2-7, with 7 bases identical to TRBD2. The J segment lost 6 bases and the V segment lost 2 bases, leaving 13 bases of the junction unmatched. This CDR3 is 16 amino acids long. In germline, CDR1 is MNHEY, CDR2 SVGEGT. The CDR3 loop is CASSYLTGGATGEQYF. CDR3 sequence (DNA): TGTGCCAGCAGTTACCTGACGGGAGGCGCCACAGGCGAGCAGTACTTC.

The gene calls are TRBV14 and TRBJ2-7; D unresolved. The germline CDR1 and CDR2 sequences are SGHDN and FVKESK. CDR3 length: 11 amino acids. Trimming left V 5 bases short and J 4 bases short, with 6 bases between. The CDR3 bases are TGTGCCAGCAGCAACTTTTACGAGCAGTACTTC. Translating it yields CASSNFYEQYF.

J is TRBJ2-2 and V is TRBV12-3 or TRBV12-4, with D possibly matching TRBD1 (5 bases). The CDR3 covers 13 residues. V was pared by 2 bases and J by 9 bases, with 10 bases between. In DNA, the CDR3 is TGTGCCAGCAGTTTAAGGGGTATATGGGAGCTGTTTTTT. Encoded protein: CASSLRGIWELFF.

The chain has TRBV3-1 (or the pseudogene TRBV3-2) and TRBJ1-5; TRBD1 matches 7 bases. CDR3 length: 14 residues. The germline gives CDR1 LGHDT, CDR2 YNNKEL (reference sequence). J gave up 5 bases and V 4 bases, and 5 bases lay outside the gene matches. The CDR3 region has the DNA TGTGCCAGCAGCCTAGACACAGGGGATCAGCCCCAGCATTTT. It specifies CASSLDTGDQPQHF.

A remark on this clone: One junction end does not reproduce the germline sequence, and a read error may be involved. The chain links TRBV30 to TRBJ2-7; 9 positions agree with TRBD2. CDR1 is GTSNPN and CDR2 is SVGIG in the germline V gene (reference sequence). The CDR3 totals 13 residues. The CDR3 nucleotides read TGTGCCTGGGGTACTAGCGGGTTCTACGGGCAGTACTTC. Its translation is CAWGTSGFYGQYF.

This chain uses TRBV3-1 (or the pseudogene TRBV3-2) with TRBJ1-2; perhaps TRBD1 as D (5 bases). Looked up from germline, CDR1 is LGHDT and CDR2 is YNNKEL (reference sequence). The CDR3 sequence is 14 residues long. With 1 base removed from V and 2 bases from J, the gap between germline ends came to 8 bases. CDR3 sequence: CASSQADSNYGYTF. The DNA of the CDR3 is TGTGCCAGCAGCCAAGCAGACAGCAACTATGGCTACACCTTC.